The 20 T cell receptor beta chains below all came from one sample that was sequenced in a study of cytomegalovirus exposure and HLA in healthy donors. Researchers ran the PCR with 60 Vbeta and 13 Jbeta primers. Only in-frame clones appear in the TCRdb table, and some are missing; sequencing was by immunoSEQ multiplex PCR. Of some 99,000 clones in the sample, 73% were seen once. Sequencing used PBMCs. The receptors were gathered from a man in his forties in good health and CMV-seronegative.

CDR3 coding DNA: TGTGCCAGCAGTTTTTCCGGGTACACTGAAGCTTTCTTT. It translates to CASSFSGYTEAFF. The rearrangement joins TRBV2 to TRBJ1-1; D call uncertain. Trimming took 5 bases from V and 3 from J, leaving 10 bases between them. The V gene's germline CDR1 is SNHLY and CDR2 FYNNEI. The CDR3 runs 13 residues.

The count of this clone is one. The chain uses TRBV30 and TRBJ1-2; 10 positions match TRBD1. This CDR3 spans 14 amino acids. Germline CDR1 is GTSNPN and CDR2 is SVGIG (reference sequence). V was clipped by 0 bases and J by 8 bases; unmatched bases: 6. The CDR3 protein is CAWSVGGQGIGYTF. CDR3 nucleotide sequence: TGTGCCTGGAGTGTAGGGGGACAGGGGATAGGCTACACCTTC.

This clone was found once. CDR3 nucleotide sequence: TGTGCCAGCAGGTCAAAATTCTACGAGCAGTACTTC. Translation gives CASRSKFYEQYF. This rearrangement joins TRBV6-5 to TRBJ2-5; no clear D. The better agreement between TRBJ2-7 and the DNA end casts doubt on the J call. The CDR3 consists of 12 residues. Germline CDR1 reads MNHEY; CDR2 reads SVGAGI.

This sequence joins TRBV6-5 and TRBJ2-1; maybe TRBD2 (5 bases). V shed 6 bases and J shed 5 bases, with 8 bases lying between them. There are 12 residues in the CDR3. Germline CDR1 and CDR2: MNHEY and SVGAGI. The DNA for the CDR3 is TGTGCCAGCAGATCACTAGACAATGAGCAGTTCTTC. The encoded protein is CASRSLDNEQFF.

The chain uses TRBV7-2 and TRBJ1-2, with D maybe TRBD1 (5 bases). Trimming removed 2 bases from V and 3 bases from J, with 13 bases in between. CDR1 and CDR2 from the germline V gene are SGHTA and FQGNSA. There are 15 residues in the CDR3. Here the CDR3 reads CASSLQRQTYYGYTF. CDR3 nucleotides: TGTGCCAGCAGCTTACAGAGACAGACTTACTATGGCTACACCTTC.

With regard to this clone: Other DNA sequences from this sample encode an identical CDR3 as well. The rearrangement uses TRBV7-3 and TRBJ1-1; perhaps TRBD1 as D (6 bases). Trimming stripped 2 bases from V and 3 bases from J, with 10 bases between. Germline V gene sequence: CDR1 SGHTA, CDR2 FQGTGA. There are 14 residues in the CDR3. This CDR3 is CASSLSGDDTEAFF. The CDR3, as DNA: TGTGCCAGCAGCTTATCAGGGGATGACACTGAAGCTTTCTTT.

This sequence joins TRBV6-1 and TRBJ2-2; 9 bases are shared with TRBD1. With 7 bases clipped from V and 2 bases from J, the junction kept 5 bases outside the gene matches. This CDR3 is 15 amino acids long. Germline V gene lookup returns CDR1 MNHNS and CDR2 SASEGT. The CDR3 loop reads CASKPGQGNTGELFF. The CDR3 bases are TGTGCCAGCAAACCGGGACAGGGAAACACCGGGGAGCTGTTTTTT.

The rearrangement joins TRBV4-3 to TRBJ1-4; tentatively, D is TRBD1 (5 bases). Germline-derived CDR1 and CDR2 are LGHNA and YSLEER. Trimming stripped 1 base from V and 10 bases from J, with 13 bases between. CDR3 length equals 14 residues. CDR3 protein: CASSQGGVVGKLFF. CDR3 coding DNA: TGCGCCAGCAGCCAAGGGGGGGTTGTGGGAAAACTGTTTTTT.

V usage is TRBV9 and J usage is TRBJ2-5; 10 bases are shared with TRBD2. This CDR3 is 20 amino acids long. Germline CDR1 is SGDLS and CDR2 is YYNGEE. The V segment lost 4 bases and the J segment 1 base; nucleotides outside the gene matches: 19. The CDR3 DNA sequence: TGTGCCAGCAGCCCCCGTGGGATAGCGGGGGGCGGGGGTATCCAAGAGACCCAGTACTTC. The encoded protein is CASSPRGIAGGGGIQETQYF.

The chain carries TRBV4-2 and TRBJ1-2; unclear D gene. The CDR3 has 14 residues. V was pared by 0 bases and J by 8 bases, with 13 bases between. CDR1 and CDR2 from the germline V gene are LGHNA and YNFKEQ. In DNA form, the CDR3 reads TGTGCCAGCAGCCAAGATCGGGGAATGGGGGGCTACACCTTC. This translates into CASSQDRGMGGYTF.

This chain links TRBV7-2 with TRBJ2-5, with TRBD1 matching over 11 bases. The CDR3 runs to 16 residues. Germline V gives CDR1 SGHTA, CDR2 FQGNSA. V shed 5 bases, J shed 5 bases, and the junction held 10 bases outside the gene matches. The CDR3: CASSPPGTGGGETQYF. The CDR3 DNA sequence: TGTGCCAGCAGCCCCCCCGGGACAGGGGGTGGTGAGACCCAGTACTTC.

The chain links TRBV6-1 to TRBJ1-2, with a possible D match to TRBD1 (6 bases). CDR3 size: 15 residues. CDR1 MNHNS and CDR2 SASEGT come from the germline V gene. The V end was cut by 6 bases, the J end by 1 base, with 15 bases between. This chain's CDR3 is CASRGHREINYGYTF. The CDR3 DNA reads as TGTGCCAGCAGGGGCCACAGGGAGATTAACTATGGCTACACCTTC.

This chain links TRBV11-1 with TRBJ1-1; the D gene is possibly TRBD1 (5 bases). CDR1 and CDR2 (germline): SGHAT, FQDESV (reference sequence). The CDR3 is made up of 13 amino acids. The V gene lost 5 bases and the J gene lost 3 bases, with 10 bases spanning the gap. CDR3 sequence: CASSTYRYTEAFF. In nucleotides, the CDR3 is TGTGCCAGCAGCACCTACAGGTACACTGAAGCTTTCTTT.

This rearrangement joins TRBV7-8 to TRBJ2-7; 8 bases line up with TRBD1. There are 15 residues in the CDR3. Trimming took 0 bases from V and 0 from J; bases not matched to a gene: 1. In germline, CDR1 is SGHVS, CDR2 FQNEAQ. CDR3 loop: CASSLAGQGSYEQYF. The CDR3 DNA reads TGTGCCAGCAGCTTAGCTGGACAGGGCTCCTACGAGCAGTACTTC.

This sequence joins TRBV6-6 and TRBJ1-1; the D gene is possibly TRBD1 (5 bases). Germline V gene sequence: CDR1 MNHNY, CDR2 SVGAGI (reference sequence). V shed 6 bases and J shed 4 bases, with 15 bases lying between them. The CDR3 extends over 14 amino acids. The CDR3 spells CASSPGGTGTEAFF. CDR3 DNA: TGTGCCAGCAGCCCCGGGGGGACGGGCACTGAAGCTTTCTTT.

The chain links TRBV2 to TRBJ2-3; no firm D call. V lost 11 bases, J lost 1 base, and 22 bases lay in between. Looked up from germline, CDR1 is SNHLY and CDR2 is FYNNEI. The CDR3 is 16 residues long. CDR3 nucleotides: TGTGCCCACGTCCCTATATTGGGCAAACGCACAGATACGCAGTATTTT. Residues: CAHVPILGKRTDTQYF.

The CDR3 protein is CASSLAGAGGYGYTF. CDR3 sequence (DNA): TGTGCCAGCAGTCTTGCCGGGGCAGGGGGCTATGGCTACACCTTC. The rearrangement uses TRBV6-5 and TRBJ1-2, with TRBD1 identical over 7 bases. The junction had 10 bases not matched to a gene; V was cut back by 5 bases and J by 4 bases. Germline assignment: CDR1 MNHEY and CDR2 SVGAGI. The CDR3 runs to 15 residues.

This clone was seen only once. V is TRBV4-1 and J is TRBJ2-7, with 8 bases aligning to TRBD1. Germline loops: CDR1 MGHRA, CDR2 YSYEKL. V gave up 1 base and J gave up 2 bases; unmatched junction bases: 1. This CDR3 is built from 14 residues. The CDR3: CASSQGQGTYEQYF. The DNA of the CDR3 is TGCGCCAGCAGCCAAGGACAGGGGACCTACGAGCAGTACTTC.

Comment on this clone: It is unclear where the CDR3 begins or ends on the DNA, so no DNA is shown, and the CDR3 is as TCRdb lists it. The V and J genes are TRBV29-1 and TRBJ1-2; the table names TRBD1, a call not compared with the DNA. A total of 13 residues make up the CDR3, ends included. Germline-derived CDR1 and CDR2 are SQVTM and ANQGSEA. The CDR3 spells CSVAPGTGDDYPF.

The rearrangement joins TRBV18 to TRBJ2-7, with TRBD1 identical over 9 bases. The CDR3 is 13 amino acids. V was pared by 8 bases and J by 6 bases, with 8 bases of the junction left unmatched. Germline CDR1 and CDR2: KGHSH and LQKENI. CDR3 region: CASGRDRVSEQYF. The DNA for the CDR3 is TGTGCCAGCGGAAGGGACAGGGTGTCCGAGCAGTACTTC.